This paragraph reports one T cell receptor beta chain. Its matching antigen is unknown. These data come from a study of blood T cells in healthy people across ages. Overall study results and limits: Naive and antigen-experienced cells could not be conclusively compared, given unsorted PBMCs.

Unmatched junction bases numbered 9, after V lost 6 bases and J lost 1 base. Germline V CDR1 and CDR2: SGHTA, FQGTGA. The CDR3 totals 16 residues. Together with a sample-barcoded 5' primer, a J-beta primer mix was included in a second PCR lasting about 6 to 12 cycles. TCRdb independently ran MiXCR on the 5' RACE reads; one entry per CDR3 protein. The sample contains 1.5 million to 1.8 million distinct CDR3 sequences, about 42% of which appear only once. Sequencing was carried out using blood. This TCR was sampled from a woman aged 18-30 years in good health. The rearrangement links TRBV7-3 to TRBJ2-4; TRBD2 agrees at 7 bases. The CDR3 DNA reads as TGTGCCAGCAGGGGAGGGGTATGGATTGCCAAAAACATTCAGTACTTC. It encodes CASRGGVWIAKNIQYF.